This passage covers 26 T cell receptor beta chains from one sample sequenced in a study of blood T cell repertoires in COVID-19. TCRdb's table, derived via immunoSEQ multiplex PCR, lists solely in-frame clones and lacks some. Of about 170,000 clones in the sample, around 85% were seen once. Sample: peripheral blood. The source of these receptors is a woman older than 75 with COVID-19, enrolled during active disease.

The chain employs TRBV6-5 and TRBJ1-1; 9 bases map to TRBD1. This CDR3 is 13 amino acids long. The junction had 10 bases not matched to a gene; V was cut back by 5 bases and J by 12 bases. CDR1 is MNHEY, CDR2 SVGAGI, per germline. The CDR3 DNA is TGTGCCAGCAGTCCTCCCGGGACAGGGAAAACTTTCTTT. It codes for CASSPPGTGKTFF.

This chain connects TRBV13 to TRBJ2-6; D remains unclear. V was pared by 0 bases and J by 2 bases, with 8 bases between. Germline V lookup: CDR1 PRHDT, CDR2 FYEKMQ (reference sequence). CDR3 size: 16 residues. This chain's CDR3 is CASSLGPYTGANVLTF. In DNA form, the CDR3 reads TGTGCCAGCAGCTTAGGCCCCTATACTGGGGCCAACGTCCTGACTTTC.

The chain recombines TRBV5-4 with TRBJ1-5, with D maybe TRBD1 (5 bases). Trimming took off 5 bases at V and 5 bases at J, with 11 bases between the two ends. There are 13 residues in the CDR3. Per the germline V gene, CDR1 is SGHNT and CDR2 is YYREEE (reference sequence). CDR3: CASSQDRDQPQHF. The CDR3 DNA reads TGTGCCAGCAGTCAAGACAGAGATCAGCCCCAGCATTTT.

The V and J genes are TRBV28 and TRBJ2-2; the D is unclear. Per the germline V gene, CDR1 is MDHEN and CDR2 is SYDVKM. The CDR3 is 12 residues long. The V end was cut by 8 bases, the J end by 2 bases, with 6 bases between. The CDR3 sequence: CASCINTGELFF. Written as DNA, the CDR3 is TGTGCCAGCTGTATAAACACCGGGGAGCTGTTTTTT.

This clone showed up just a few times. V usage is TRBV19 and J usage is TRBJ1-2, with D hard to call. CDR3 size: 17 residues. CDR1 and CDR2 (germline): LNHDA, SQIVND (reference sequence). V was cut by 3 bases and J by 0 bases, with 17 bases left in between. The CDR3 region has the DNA TGTGCCAGTAGTATGGGGAGTGCCATACTTGCTAACTATGGCTACACCTTC. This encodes CASSMGSAILANYGYTF.

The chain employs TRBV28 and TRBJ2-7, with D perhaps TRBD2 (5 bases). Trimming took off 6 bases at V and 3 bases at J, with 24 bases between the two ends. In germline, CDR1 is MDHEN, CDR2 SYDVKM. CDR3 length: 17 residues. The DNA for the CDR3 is TGTGCCAGCAGCTATCAACCCCTCCGGGATCAGCTCTACGAGCAGTACTTC. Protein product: CASSYQPLRDQLYEQYF.

Written as DNA, the CDR3 is TGTGCCAGCAGTTCCGGGACTTTTCCCCCCTCGCAGTATTTT. Protein: CASSSGTFPPSQYF. The genes are TRBV9 and TRBJ2-3; TRBD2 might be the D (6 bases). This CDR3 contains 14 residues. CDR1 and CDR2 from the germline V gene are SGDLS and YYNGEE. Trimming removed 5 bases from V and 10 bases from J, with 20 bases in between.

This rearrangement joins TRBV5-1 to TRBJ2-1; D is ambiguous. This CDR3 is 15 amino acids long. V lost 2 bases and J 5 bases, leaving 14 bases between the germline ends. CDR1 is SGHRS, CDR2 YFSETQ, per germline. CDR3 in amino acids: CASSFSPRSDNEQFF. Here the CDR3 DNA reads TGCGCCAGCAGCTTTAGCCCTAGAAGCGACAATGAGCAGTTCTTC.

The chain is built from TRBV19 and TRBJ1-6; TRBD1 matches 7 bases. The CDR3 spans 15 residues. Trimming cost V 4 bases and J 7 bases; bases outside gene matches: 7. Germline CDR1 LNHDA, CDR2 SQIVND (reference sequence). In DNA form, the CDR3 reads TGTGCCAGTAGTACCAGGGGGGTCAGGAATTCACCCCTCCACTTT. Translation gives CASSTRGVRNSPLHF. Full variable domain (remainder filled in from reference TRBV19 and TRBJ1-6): DGGITQSPKYLFRKEGQNVTLSCEQNLNHDAMYWYRQDPGQGLRLIYYSQIVNDFQKGDIAEGYSVSREKKESFPLTVTSAQKNPTAFYLCASSTRGVRNSPLHFGNGTRLTVT.

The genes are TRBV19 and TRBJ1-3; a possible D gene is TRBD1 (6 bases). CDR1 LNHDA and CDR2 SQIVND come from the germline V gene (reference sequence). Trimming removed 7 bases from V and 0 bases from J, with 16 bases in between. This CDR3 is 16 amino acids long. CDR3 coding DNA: TGTGCCAGTACTCGGGCCGGGACAAACTCTGGAAACACCATATATTTT. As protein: CASTRAGTNSGNTIYF.

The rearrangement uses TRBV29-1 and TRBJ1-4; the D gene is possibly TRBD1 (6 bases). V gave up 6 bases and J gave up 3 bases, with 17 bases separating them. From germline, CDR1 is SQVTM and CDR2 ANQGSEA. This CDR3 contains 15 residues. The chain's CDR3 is CSVTGRRGANEKLFF. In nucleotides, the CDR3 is TGCAGCGTGACAGGCAGGCGGGGGGCTAATGAAAAACTGTTTTTT.

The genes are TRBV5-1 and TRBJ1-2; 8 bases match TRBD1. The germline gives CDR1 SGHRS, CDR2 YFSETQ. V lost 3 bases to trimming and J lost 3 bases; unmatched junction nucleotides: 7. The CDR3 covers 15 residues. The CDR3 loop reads CASSSPGQAYYGYTF. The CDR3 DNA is TGCGCCAGCAGCTCGCCGGGACAGGCGTACTATGGCTACACCTTC.

CDR3 bases: TGTGCCAGTAGCCAACAGGGAAGGAACACTGAAGCTTTCTTT. Protein product: CASSQQGRNTEAFF. This chain links TRBV19 with TRBJ1-1; tentatively, D is TRBD1 (6 bases). This CDR3 has 14 residues. Trimming stripped 6 bases from V and 1 base from J, with 12 bases between. The V gene's germline CDR1 is LNHDA and CDR2 SQIVND (reference sequence). Full variable domain (outside the CDR3, taken from reference TRBV19 and TRBJ1-1): DGGITQSPKYLFRKEGQNVTLSCEQNLNHDAMYWYRQDPGQGLRLIYYSQIVNDFQKGDIAEGYSVSREKKESFPLTVTSAQKNPTAFYLCASSQQGRNTEAFFGQGTRLTVV.

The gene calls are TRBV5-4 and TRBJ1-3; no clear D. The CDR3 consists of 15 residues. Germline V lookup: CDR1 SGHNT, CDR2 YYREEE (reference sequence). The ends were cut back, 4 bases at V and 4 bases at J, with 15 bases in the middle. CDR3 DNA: TGTGCCAGCAGCGCTGCGTCGGAGGTGGGAAACACCATATATTTT. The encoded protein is CASSAASEVGNTIYF.

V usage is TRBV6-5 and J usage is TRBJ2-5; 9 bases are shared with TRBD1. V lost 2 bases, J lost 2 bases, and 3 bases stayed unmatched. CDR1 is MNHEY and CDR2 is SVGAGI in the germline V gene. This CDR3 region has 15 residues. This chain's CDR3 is CASSYDRGYQETQYF. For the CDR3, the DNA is TGTGCCAGCAGTTACGACAGGGGGTATCAAGAGACCCAGTACTTC.

The CDR3 spells CASSLETGGGIGYTF. For the CDR3, the DNA is TGTGCCAGCAGCCTAGAGACAGGGGGCGGAATTGGCTACACCTTC. The rearrangement joins TRBV9 to TRBJ1-2; 10 bases fit TRBD1. The V segment lost 4 bases and the J segment 7 bases; nucleotides outside the gene matches: 10. Germline loops: CDR1 SGDLS, CDR2 YYNGEE. The CDR3 covers 15 residues.

The CDR3 coding sequence is TGTGCCAGCAGCCACGGAAGACAGTTTAACACCGGGGAGCTGTTTTTT. Residues: CASSHGRQFNTGELFF. This chain connects TRBV7-9 to TRBJ2-2, with D maybe TRBD1 (5 bases). Germline V gene lookup returns CDR1 SEHNR and CDR2 FQNEAQ (reference sequence). Trimming removed 5 bases from V and 2 bases from J, with 15 bases in between. The CDR3 length is 16 residues.

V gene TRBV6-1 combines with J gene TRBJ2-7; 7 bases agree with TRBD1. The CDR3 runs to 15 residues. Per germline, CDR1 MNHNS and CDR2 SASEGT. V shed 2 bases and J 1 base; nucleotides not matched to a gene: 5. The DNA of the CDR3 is TGTGCCAGCAGTGAACGGACAGGCGCATCCTACGAGCAGTACTTC. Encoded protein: CASSERTGASYEQYF.

CDR3 sequence (DNA): TGCGCCAGCAGCTTGGGTGGGGCCGCTCAAGAGACCCAGTACTTC. This translates into CASSLGGAAQETQYF. The chain couples TRBV5-1 to TRBJ2-5; D possibly corresponds to TRBD1 (5 bases). There are 15 residues in the CDR3. Germline values: CDR1 SGHRS, CDR2 YFSETQ. Trimming shortened V by 0 bases and J by 2 bases, and 11 bases separated the two germline ends.

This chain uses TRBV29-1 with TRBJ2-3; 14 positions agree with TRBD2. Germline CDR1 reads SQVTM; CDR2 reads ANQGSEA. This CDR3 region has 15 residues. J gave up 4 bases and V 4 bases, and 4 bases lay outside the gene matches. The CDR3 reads CSVGGTSGSPDTQYF. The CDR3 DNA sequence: TGCAGCGTTGGAGGGACTAGCGGGAGCCCAGATACGCAGTATTTT.

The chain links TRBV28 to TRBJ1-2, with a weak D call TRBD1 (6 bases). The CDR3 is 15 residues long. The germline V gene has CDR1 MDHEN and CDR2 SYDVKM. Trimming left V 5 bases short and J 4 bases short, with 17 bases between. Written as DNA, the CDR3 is TGTGCCAGCAGTCTCCGTCGGACAGTCAGCTATGGCTACACCTTC. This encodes CASSLRRTVSYGYTF.

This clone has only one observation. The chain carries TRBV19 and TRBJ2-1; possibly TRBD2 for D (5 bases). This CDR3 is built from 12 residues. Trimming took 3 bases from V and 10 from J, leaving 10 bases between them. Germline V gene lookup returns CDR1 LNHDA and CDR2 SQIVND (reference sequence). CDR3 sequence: CASSMAGNEQFF. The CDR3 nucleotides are TGTGCCAGTAGTATGGCGGGTAACGAGCAGTTCTTC.

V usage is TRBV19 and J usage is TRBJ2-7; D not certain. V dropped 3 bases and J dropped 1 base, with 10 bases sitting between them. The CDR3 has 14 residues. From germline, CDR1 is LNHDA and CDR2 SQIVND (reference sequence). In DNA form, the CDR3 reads TGTGCCAGTAGTATGGATCCAGCGTCCTACGAGCAGTACTTC. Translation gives CASSMDPASYEQYF.

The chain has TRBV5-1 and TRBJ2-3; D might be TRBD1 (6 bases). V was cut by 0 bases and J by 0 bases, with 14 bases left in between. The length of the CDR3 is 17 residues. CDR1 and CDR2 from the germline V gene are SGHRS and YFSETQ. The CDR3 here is CASSLDPGVSSTDTQYF. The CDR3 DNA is TGCGCCAGCAGCTTGGACCCAGGGGTATCTAGCACAGATACGCAGTATTTT. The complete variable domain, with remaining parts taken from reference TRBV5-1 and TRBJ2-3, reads KAGVTQTPRYLIKTRGQQVTLSCSPISGHRSVSWYQQTPGQGLQFLFEYFSETQRNKGNFPGRFSGRQFSNSRSEMNVSTLELGDSALYLCASSLDPGVSSTDTQYFGPGTRLTVL.

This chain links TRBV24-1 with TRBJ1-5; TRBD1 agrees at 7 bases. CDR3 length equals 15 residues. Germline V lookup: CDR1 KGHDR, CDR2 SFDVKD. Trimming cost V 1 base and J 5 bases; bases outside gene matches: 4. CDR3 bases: TGTGCCACCAGTGATTTTAAAGGGGGCGATCAGCCCCAGCATTTT. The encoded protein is CATSDFKGGDQPQHF.

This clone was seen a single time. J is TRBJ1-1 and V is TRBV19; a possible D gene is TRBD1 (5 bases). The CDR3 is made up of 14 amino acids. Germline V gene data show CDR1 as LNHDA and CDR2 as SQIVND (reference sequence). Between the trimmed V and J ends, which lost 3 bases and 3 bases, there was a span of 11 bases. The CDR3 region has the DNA TGTGCCAGTAGTATTCGGAGGGGTGACACTGAAGCTTTCTTT. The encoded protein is CASSIRRGDTEAFF.